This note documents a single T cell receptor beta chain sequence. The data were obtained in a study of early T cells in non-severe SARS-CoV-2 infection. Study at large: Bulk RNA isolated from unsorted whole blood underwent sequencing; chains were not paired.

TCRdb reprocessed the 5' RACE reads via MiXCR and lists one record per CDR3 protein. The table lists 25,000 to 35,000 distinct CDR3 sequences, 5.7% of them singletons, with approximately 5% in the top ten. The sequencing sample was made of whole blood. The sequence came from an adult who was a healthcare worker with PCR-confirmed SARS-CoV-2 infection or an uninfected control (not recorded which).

The CDR3 loop reads CASSPTSGRNSGANVLTF. The CDR3 nucleotides read TGTGCCAGCAGCCCGACTAGCGGGAGGAATTCTGGGGCCAACGTCCTGACTTTC. The V gene is TRBV7-2, the J gene TRBJ2-6; the match to TRBD2 covers 13 bases. Germline trimming cut 5 bases from V and 1 base from J; bases unmatched to any gene: 5. The CDR3 is made up of 18 amino acids. Germline CDR1 reads SGHTA; CDR2 reads FQGNSA.